The next 16 T cell receptor beta chains were all read from a single sample in a study of blood T cells in healthy people across ages. Together with a sample-barcoded 5' primer, a J-beta primer mix was included in a second PCR lasting about 7 to 12 cycles. TCRdb reprocessed the 5' RACE reads via MiXCR and lists one record per CDR3 protein. The sample carries about 1.5 million distinct CDR3 sequences, 35% to 45% recorded once. The specimen sequenced was blood. These receptors came from a woman between 18 and 30 years old in good health.

The V gene is TRBV7-9, the J gene TRBJ2-1, with a possible D match to TRBD2 (6 bases). With 6 bases removed from V and 10 bases from J, the gap between germline ends came to 13 bases. The CDR3 loop spans 12 amino acids. CDR1 SEHNR and CDR2 FQNEAQ come from the germline V gene (reference sequence). Written as DNA, the CDR3 is TGTGCCAGCAGGCTCTTAGCGGAGGAGCAGTTCTTC. Encoded protein: CASRLLAEEQFF.

The gene calls are TRBV9 and TRBJ1-4; 7 bases align to TRBD1. This CDR3 has 15 amino acids. The V segment lost 3 bases and the J segment 7 bases; nucleotides outside the gene matches: 9. Germline-derived CDR1 and CDR2 are SGDLS and YYNGEE. CDR3 DNA: TGTGCCAGCAGCGCTCCCTCGGCAGGGGGTGAAAAACTGTTTTTT. Amino acid sequence: CASSAPSAGGEKLFF.

This CDR3 reads CASSYSTKLFSNQPQHF. The DNA for the CDR3 is TGTGCCAGCAGTTACTCGACTAAGCTGTTTAGCAATCAGCCCCAGCATTTT. The rearrangement links TRBV6-5 to TRBJ1-5; D not certain. This CDR3 is 17 amino acids long. The V gene's germline CDR1 is MNHEY and CDR2 SVGAGI. Trimming took 0 bases from V and 0 from J, leaving 12 bases between them.

This chain connects TRBV12-3 or TRBV12-4 to TRBJ2-7, with a possible D match to TRBD2 (5 bases). V was pared by 3 bases and J by 9 bases, with 15 bases between. This CDR3 is 13 amino acids long. The CDR3 sequence is CASSFLAAGLQYF. CDR3 nucleotides: TGTGCCAGCAGTTTCTTGGCCGCGGGCTTGCAGTACTTC.

This clonotype was picked up a small number of times. The chain couples TRBV5-1 to TRBJ2-7, with D unclear. This CDR3 is 16 amino acids long. Germline lookup yields CDR1 SGHRS and CDR2 YFSETQ. Trimming took 2 bases from V and 2 from J, leaving 17 bases between them. This chain's CDR3 is CASSFVPGLAPYEQYF. In nucleotides, the CDR3 is TGCGCCAGCAGCTTCGTCCCGGGCTTGGCCCCCTACGAGCAGTACTTC. The full variable domain, its missing parts supplied by reference TRBV5-1 and TRBJ2-7, is KAGVTQTPRYLIKTRGQQVTLSCSPISGHRSVSWYQQTPGQGLQFLFEYFSETQRNKGNFPGRFSGRQFSNSRSEMNVSTLELGDSALYLCASSFVPGLAPYEQYFGPGTRLTVT.

This chain joins TRBV9 and TRBJ2-5, with D possibly being TRBD1 (5 bases). Germline loops: CDR1 SGDLS, CDR2 YYNGEE. V was cut by 0 bases and J by 11 bases, with 17 bases left in between. The CDR3 covers 14 residues. Here the CDR3 reads CASSVATVHNEQYF. The CDR3 bases are TGTGCCAGCAGCGTAGCGACAGTCCACAATGAGCAGTACTTC.

The chain links TRBV7-6 to TRBJ2-7; D perhaps matches TRBD1 (7 bases). CDR1 SGHVS and CDR2 FNYEAQ come from the germline V gene. V lost 4 bases and J 4 bases, leaving 14 bases between the germline ends. The CDR3 extends over 14 amino acids. The CDR3 reads CASSWGDRKYEQYF. For the CDR3, the DNA is TGTGCCAGCAGCTGGGGGGACAGAAAGTACGAGCAGTACTTC.

The rearrangement joins TRBV27 to TRBJ2-1; TRBD2 agrees at 9 bases. The CDR3 totals 15 residues. Losses at the gene ends were 6 bases for V and 2 bases for J; bases not matched to a gene: 5. The germline gives CDR1 MNHEY, CDR2 SMNVEV (reference sequence). CDR3 nucleotide sequence: TGTGCCAGCAGCCTAGCGGGAAGCCCCTACAATGAGCAGTTCTTC. Its translation is CASSLAGSPYNEQFF.

CDR3 nucleotide sequence: TGTGCCAGCAGACCTGCGGGAGTGTACAATGAGCAGTTCTTC. Its translation is CASRPAGVYNEQFF. The chain recombines TRBV6-6 with TRBJ2-1; 7 bases are shared with TRBD2. V shed 6 bases, J shed 4 bases, and the junction held 6 bases outside the gene matches. The CDR3 is 14 amino acids. Germline values: CDR1 MNHNY, CDR2 SVGAGI (reference sequence).

This rearrangement joins TRBV6-5 to TRBJ1-5, with 9 bases matching TRBD1. V shed 4 bases and J 0 bases; nucleotides not matched to a gene: 10. This CDR3 has 18 residues. Germline lookup yields CDR1 MNHEY and CDR2 SVGAGI. The CDR3 region is CASSSPGQGIPSNQPQHF. CDR3 in DNA: TGTGCCAGCAGTTCCCCGGGACAGGGAATTCCTAGCAATCAGCCCCAGCATTTT.

The V and J genes are TRBV29-1 and TRBJ2-5; 8 bases line up with TRBD1. Germline V CDR1 and CDR2: SQVTM, ANQGSEA. The V segment lost 7 bases and the J segment 5 bases; nucleotides outside the gene matches: 9. This CDR3 is built from 13 residues. The CDR3 nucleotides are TGCAGCGCTGCCGGGACAGGTCTCGAGACCCAGTACTTC. Its translation: CSAAGTGLETQYF.

This chain uses TRBV7-9 with TRBJ1-2; 10 positions match TRBD1. Looked up from germline, CDR1 is SEHNR and CDR2 is FQNEAQ (reference sequence). Unmatched junction bases numbered 5, after V lost 5 bases and J lost 2 bases. This CDR3 has 15 residues. The chain's CDR3 is CASSLLTGGNYGYTF. CDR3 DNA sequence: TGTGCCAGCAGCCTATTGACAGGGGGCAACTATGGCTACACCTTC.

The V and J genes are TRBV6-2 or TRBV6-3 and TRBJ2-1, with 9 bases that match TRBD2. With V trimmed by 8 bases and J by 7 bases, 15 bases remained unmatched. From germline, CDR1 is MNHEY and CDR2 SVGEGT. The CDR3 runs to 16 residues. The CDR3 sequence: CASDSRAAGGPNEQFF. Here the CDR3 DNA reads TGTGCCAGCGACTCCCGCGCTGCGGGAGGGCCAAATGAGCAGTTCTTC.

This chain uses TRBV30 with TRBJ1-2; 10 bases are a match to TRBD1. The CDR3 covers 13 residues. Trimming cost V 5 bases and J 8 bases; bases outside gene matches: 8. Germline CDR1 reads GTSNPN; CDR2 reads SVGIG (reference sequence). The CDR3 loop is CAWPSGTGEGYTF. CDR3 nucleotide sequence: TGTGCCTGGCCTTCCGGGACAGGGGAAGGCTACACCTTC.

V gene TRBV20-1 combines with J gene TRBJ2-7; D remains ambiguous. V was cut by 1 base and J by 0 bases, with 13 bases left in between. The CDR3 runs to 15 residues. Germline values: CDR1 DFQATT, CDR2 SNEGSKA (reference sequence). The CDR3 spells CSARAAEPSSYEQYF. In nucleotides, the CDR3 is TGCAGTGCTAGAGCGGCGGAACCTAGCTCCTACGAGCAGTACTTC.

V gene TRBV27 combines with J gene TRBJ1-5; possible D gene TRBD1, 5 bases. V was cut by 2 bases and J by 0 bases, with 14 bases left in between. The CDR3 extends over 17 amino acids. The germline V gene has CDR1 MNHEY and CDR2 SMNVEV (reference sequence). The CDR3 region has the DNA TGTGCCAGCAGTTTAAGACAGAACGGATATAGCAATCAGCCCCAGCATTTT. This encodes CASSLRQNGYSNQPQHF.